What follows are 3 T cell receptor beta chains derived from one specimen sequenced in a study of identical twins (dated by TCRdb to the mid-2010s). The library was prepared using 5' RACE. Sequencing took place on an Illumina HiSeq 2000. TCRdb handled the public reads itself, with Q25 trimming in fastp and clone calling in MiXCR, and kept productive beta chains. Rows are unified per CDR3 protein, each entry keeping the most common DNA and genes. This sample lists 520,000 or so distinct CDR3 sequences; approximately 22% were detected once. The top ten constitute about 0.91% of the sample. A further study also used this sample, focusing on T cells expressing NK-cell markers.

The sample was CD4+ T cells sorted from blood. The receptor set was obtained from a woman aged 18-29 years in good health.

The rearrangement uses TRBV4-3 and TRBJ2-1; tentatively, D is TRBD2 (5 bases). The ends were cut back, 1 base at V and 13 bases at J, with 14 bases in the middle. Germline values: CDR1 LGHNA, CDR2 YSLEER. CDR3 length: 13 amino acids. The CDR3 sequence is CASSQALASYQFF. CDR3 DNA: TGCGCCAGCAGCCAAGCTCTGGCTAGCTACCAGTTCTTC.

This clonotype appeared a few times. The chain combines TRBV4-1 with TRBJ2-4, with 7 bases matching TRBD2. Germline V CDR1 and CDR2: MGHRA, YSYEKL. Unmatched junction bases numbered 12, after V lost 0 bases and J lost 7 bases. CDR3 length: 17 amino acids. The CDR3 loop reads CASSQEGIEAGRNIQYF. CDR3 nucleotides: TGCGCCAGCAGCCAAGAGGGTATCGAAGCGGGGAGGAACATTCAGTACTTC.

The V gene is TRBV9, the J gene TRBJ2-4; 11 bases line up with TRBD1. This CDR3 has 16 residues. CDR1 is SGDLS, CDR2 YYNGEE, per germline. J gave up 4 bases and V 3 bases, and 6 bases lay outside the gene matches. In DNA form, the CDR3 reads TGTGCCAGCAGCGGAGCCGGGACAGGGGGGAAAAACATTCAGTACTTC. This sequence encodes CASSGAGTGGKNIQYF.